These 29 T cell receptor beta chains were all obtained from the same sample, sequenced in a study of blood T cell repertoires in COVID-19. Data came from immunoSEQ multiplex PCR; TCRdb stores just in-frame clones and leaves some out. The data show about 300,000 clones, roughly nine tenths seen once. The sample consisted of peripheral blood. These receptors all stem from a young woman with COVID-19, enrolled during active disease.

This chain joins TRBV6-2 or TRBV6-3 and TRBJ2-2; possibly TRBD2 for D (5 bases). The germline CDR1 and CDR2 sequences are MNHEY and SVGEGT. Trimming shortened V by 5 bases and J by 6 bases, and 10 bases separated the two germline ends. This CDR3 spans 13 amino acids. CDR3 coding DNA: TGTGCCAGCAGTGACCTGAGGGCCGGGGAGCTGTTTTTT. As protein: CASSDLRAGELFF.

V and J are TRBV28 and TRBJ1-5; 7 bases map to TRBD1. From germline, CDR1 is MDHEN and CDR2 SYDVKM. The V gene end was trimmed by 2 bases and the J gene end by 6 bases; junction bases not matched to a gene: 7. CDR3 length: 15 residues. The CDR3 DNA reads as TGTGCCAGCAGTTTAAGGACAGGCATTGTTCAGCCCCAGCATTTT. This codes for CASSLRTGIVQPQHF. The whole variable domain, filled in from reference TRBV28 and TRBJ1-5, reads DVKVTQSSRYLVKRTGEKVFLECVQDMDHENMFWYRQDPGLGLRLIYFSYDVKMKEKGDIPEGYSVSREKKERFSLILESASTNQTSMYLCASSLRTGIVQPQHFGDGTRLSIL.

On this clone: The identical CDR3 is also encoded by other nucleotide sequences in the sample. V and J are TRBV5-1 and TRBJ1-5; D possibly corresponds to TRBD1 (6 bases). Trimming took 1 base from V and 1 from J, leaving 9 bases between them. The CDR3 length is 15 residues. Looked up from germline, CDR1 is SGHRS and CDR2 is YFSETQ. The CDR3 DNA reads TGCGCCAGCAGCTTGACAGGGTTAAGCAATCAGCCCCAGCATTTT. Protein product: CASSLTGLSNQPQHF. Based on the CDR3 plus reference TRBV5-1 and TRBJ1-5, the full variable domain is KAGVTQTPRYLIKTRGQQVTLSCSPISGHRSVSWYQQTPGQGLQFLFEYFSETQRNKGNFPGRFSGRQFSNSRSEMNVSTLELGDSALYLCASSLTGLSNQPQHFGDGTRLSIL.

The chain carries TRBV3-1 (or the pseudogene TRBV3-2) and TRBJ2-1, with 15 bases identical to TRBD2. V lost 5 bases and J lost 10; bases outside the gene matches: 9. This CDR3 has 16 residues. In germline, CDR1 is LGHDT, CDR2 YNNKEL (reference sequence). Here the CDR3 reads CASSFRTSGGAGEQFF. The CDR3 DNA is TGTGCCAGCAGCTTCAGGACTAGCGGGGGGGCCGGGGAGCAGTTCTTC.

The gene calls are TRBV29-1 and TRBJ1-2; possible D gene TRBD1, 5 bases. CDR3 size: 13 residues. V shed 7 bases and J shed 4 bases, with 16 bases lying between them. Germline assignment: CDR1 SQVTM and CDR2 ANQGSEA. CDR3 sequence reads: CSATQGRGYGYTF. The DNA for the CDR3 is TGCAGCGCCACTCAGGGAAGAGGCTATGGCTACACCTTC.

The count of this clone is one. The chain uses TRBV3-1 (or the pseudogene TRBV3-2) and TRBJ2-7, with 9 bases identical to TRBD1. Germline assignment: CDR1 LGHDT and CDR2 YNNKEL (reference sequence). V shed 0 bases, J shed 4 bases, and the junction held 7 bases outside the gene matches. The CDR3 runs 16 residues. CDR3 protein: CASSQDIETGGYEQYF. The CDR3 nucleotides are TGTGCCAGCAGCCAAGATATTGAGACAGGGGGATACGAGCAGTACTTC.

This clone was seen just once. The rearrangement joins TRBV2 to TRBJ1-5, with 8 bases that match TRBD1. V was pared by 6 bases and J by 7 bases, with 5 bases of the junction left unmatched. Germline V gene lookup returns CDR1 SNHLY and CDR2 FYNNEI. This CDR3 region has 13 residues. For the CDR3, the DNA is TGTGCCAGCAGAGGACAGGGACGGCAGCCCCAGCATTTT. Protein product: CASRGQGRQPQHF.

V usage is TRBV4-3 and J usage is TRBJ2-7; D is perhaps TRBD1 (5 bases). Germline lookup yields CDR1 LGHNA and CDR2 YSLEER. This CDR3 has 15 amino acids. The germline V and J ends were trimmed by 0 bases and 3 bases, with 12 bases remaining between them. The CDR3 DNA is TGCGCCAGCAGCCAAGAAGTGTGGGGCGGCTACGAGCAGTACTTC. Amino acids: CASSQEVWGGYEQYF.

The chain has TRBV6-2 or TRBV6-3 and TRBJ1-2; TRBD1 agrees at 7 bases. The CDR3 loop spans 13 amino acids. From germline, CDR1 is MNHEY and CDR2 SVGEGT. V lost 6 bases to trimming and J lost 8 bases; unmatched junction nucleotides: 9. The CDR3 bases are TGTGCCAGCAGCCAAACAGGGGAGAGGGGCTACACCTTC. Translation gives CASSQTGERGYTF.

The chain joins TRBV18 to TRBJ1-4; D is undetermined. Trimming stripped 3 bases from V and 0 bases from J, with 8 bases between. The CDR3 has 15 residues. Germline V CDR1 and CDR2: KGHSH, LQKENI. CDR3 region: CASSPRQATNEKLFF. CDR3 DNA sequence: TGTGCCAGCTCACCCCGGCAGGCAACTAATGAAAAACTGTTTTTT.

CDR3 sequence (DNA): TGTGCCACCAGTCGAGGAGGGTACAATGAGCAGTTCTTC. Amino acids: CATSRGGYNEQFF. J is TRBJ2-1 and V is TRBV24-1; D is perhaps TRBD2 (6 bases). Germline values: CDR1 KGHDR, CDR2 SFDVKD. The CDR3 runs to 13 residues. Trimming pared 6 bases from V and 4 bases from J, leaving 9 bases between.

This clone showed up many times. The genes are TRBV7-2 and TRBJ1-1, with no clear D. This CDR3 contains 14 residues. Germline V CDR1 and CDR2: SGHTA, FQGNSA. Deletions cut 3 bases from V and 1 base from J, with 9 bases between. CDR3 nucleotide sequence: TGTGCCAGCAGCTTTCTCAGGCAGAACACTGAAGCTTTCTTT. Residues: CASSFLRQNTEAFF.

To note about this clone: This CDR3 is also generated by other DNA sequences in the sample. The CDR3: CASSLRGNQPQHF. Written as DNA, the CDR3 is TGTGCCAGTAGTCTCCGGGGCAATCAGCCCCAGCATTTT. V usage is TRBV19 and J usage is TRBJ1-5, with unresolved D. V was cut by 5 bases and J by 2 bases, with 7 bases left in between. This CDR3 is built from 13 residues. CDR1 and CDR2 (germline): LNHDA, SQIVND (reference sequence).

As DNA, the CDR3 is TGCGCCAGCAGTTTGTACTCTGGAAACACCATATATTTT. Translating gives CASSLYSGNTIYF. The chain is built from TRBV5-1 and TRBJ1-3; D gene ambiguous. Germline-derived CDR1 and CDR2 are SGHRS and YFSETQ. The V and J ends lost 5 bases and 0 bases respectively, with 6 bases between them. This CDR3 comprises 13 residues.

V and J are TRBV28 and TRBJ2-1; weak D call: TRBD1 (6 bases). Trimming cost V 5 bases and J 4 bases, with 18 bases left between them. Germline values: CDR1 MDHEN, CDR2 SYDVKM. The CDR3 is made up of 16 amino acids. CDR3 in amino acids: CASSPPSGTPYNEQFF. The CDR3 bases are TGTGCCAGCAGTCCACCCTCCGGGACACCGTACAATGAGCAGTTCTTC.

The chain employs TRBV11-3 and TRBJ2-5, with D unclear. Trimming cost V 5 bases and J 4 bases, with 17 bases left between them. The CDR3 totals 15 residues. Germline CDR1 reads SGHNT; CDR2 reads YENEEA. CDR3 nucleotide sequence: TGTGCCAGCAGCCCCCCCAACCCATGGGCAGAGACCCAGTACTTC. It translates to CASSPPNPWAETQYF.

This rearrangement joins TRBV14 to TRBJ1-4, with D perhaps TRBD1 (6 bases). Between the trimmed V and J ends, which lost 6 bases and 6 bases, there was a span of 14 bases. The germline V gene has CDR1 SGHDN and CDR2 FVKESK. This CDR3 has 14 residues. The CDR3 loop reads CASRGANWDEKLFF. For the CDR3, the DNA is TGTGCCAGCAGGGGGGCCAACTGGGATGAAAAACTGTTTTTT.

The CDR3 spells CAISERDRGNYGYTF. The CDR3 bases are TGTGCCATCAGTGAGAGGGACAGGGGAAACTATGGCTACACCTTC. The chain is built from TRBV10-3 and TRBJ1-2; 10 bases are a match to TRBD1. The CDR3 has 15 amino acids. Germline assignment: CDR1 ENHRY and CDR2 SYGVKD. With V trimmed by 2 bases and J by 2 bases, 2 bases remained unmatched.

This clone was picked up a small number of times. The chain links TRBV2 to TRBJ1-1; 7 bases map to TRBD1. The CDR3 length is 15 residues. The V gene's germline CDR1 is SNHLY and CDR2 FYNNEI. The ends lost 6 bases at V and 7 bases at J; junction bases unmatched: 14. The DNA of the CDR3 is TGTGCCAGCAGGGAGTCGGGACAGCCAACGAGTGAAGCTTTCTTT. This translates into CASRESGQPTSEAFF.

V and J are TRBV18 and TRBJ2-5, with D perhaps matching TRBD1 (7 bases). Germline V gene lookup returns CDR1 KGHSH and CDR2 LQKENI. Trimming removed 5 bases from V and 6 bases from J, with 22 bases in between. This CDR3 has 16 amino acids. The CDR3 loop reads CASSTTAQGGGKTQYF. The CDR3 coding sequence is TGTGCCAGCTCAACAACCGCCCAAGGGGGCGGGAAGACCCAGTACTTC.

The CDR3 loop is CAWSGTGGNQPQHF. DNA of the CDR3: TGTGCCTGGAGTGGGACAGGAGGCAATCAGCCCCAGCATTTT. The chain is built from TRBV30 and TRBJ1-5; 7 bases are shared with TRBD1. With 1 base clipped from V and 2 bases from J, the junction kept 2 bases outside the gene matches. The length of the CDR3 is 14 residues. Germline CDR1 and CDR2: GTSNPN and SVGIG (reference sequence). Full variable domain (remainder filled in from reference TRBV30 and TRBJ1-5): SQTIHQWPATLVQPVGSPLSLECTVEGTSNPNLYWYRQAAGRGLQLLFYSVGIGQISSEVPQNLSASRPQDRQFILSSKKLLLSDSGFYLCAWSGTGGNQPQHFGDGTRLSIL.

The chain recombines TRBV7-9 with TRBJ2-5; no definite D call. From germline, CDR1 is SEHNR and CDR2 FQNEAQ (reference sequence). The CDR3 consists of 17 residues. V was shortened by 2 bases and J by 1 base, with 17 bases between the two germline ends. The CDR3 bases are TGTGCCAGCAGCTTAACTGTAACAGTAACGTTCCAAGAGACCCAGTACTTC. It yields the protein CASSLTVTVTFQETQYF. The entire variable domain, with the rest obtained from reference TRBV7-9 and TRBJ2-5, is as follows: DTGVSQNPRHKITKRGQNVTFRCDPISEHNRLYWYRQTLGQGPEFLTYFQNEAQLEKSRLLSDRFSAERPKGSFSTLEIQRTEQGDSAMYLCASSLTVTVTFQETQYFGPGTRLLVL.

Here the CDR3 DNA reads TGTGCCAGCAGTTACCCAGGGGGCTTGAATTCACCCCTCCACTTT. Residues: CASSYPGGLNSPLHF. The chain is built from TRBV6-6 and TRBJ1-6, with 8 positions matching TRBD1. The germline CDR1 and CDR2 sequences are MNHNY and SVGAGI (reference sequence). V lost 2 bases to trimming and J lost 7 bases; unmatched junction nucleotides: 4. The CDR3 totals 15 residues.

The V and J genes are TRBV6-5 and TRBJ1-3, with 9 bases identical to TRBD1. This CDR3 comprises 13 residues. The V gene end was trimmed by 10 bases and the J gene end by 4 bases; junction bases not matched to a gene: 5. Germline assignment: CDR1 MNHEY and CDR2 SVGAGI. The CDR3 loop is CATAGQGGNTIYF. The DNA for the CDR3 is TGTGCCACCGCGGGACAGGGAGGAAACACCATATATTTT.

V and J are TRBV4-1 and TRBJ2-5, with 8 bases that match TRBD2. V lost 6 bases and J lost 3; bases outside the gene matches: 3. The V gene's germline CDR1 is MGHRA and CDR2 YSYEKL. This CDR3 region has 13 residues. The CDR3 DNA sequence: TGCGCCAGCAGTCTAGCGGGCAAAGAGACCCAGTACTTC. It yields the protein CASSLAGKETQYF.

V is TRBV5-1 and J is TRBJ2-3, with 8 bases matching TRBD2. CDR1 and CDR2 from the germline V gene are SGHRS and YFSETQ. The CDR3 length is 14 residues. J gave up 6 bases and V 0 bases, and 3 bases lay outside the gene matches. The CDR3 region is CASSLGAGDDTQYF. CDR3 DNA sequence: TGCGCCAGCAGCTTGGGAGCGGGGGACGATACGCAGTATTTT.

This chain uses TRBV10-1 with TRBJ2-1, with TRBD2 identical over 7 bases. CDR3 length: 18 residues. The V gene's germline CDR1 is WNHNN and CDR2 SYGVQD (reference sequence). The junction had 12 bases not matched to a gene; V was cut back by 3 bases and J by 1 base. DNA for the CDR3: TGCGCCAGCAGTGACGGAGCGGGGACCTTTGGGTCCTACAATGAGCAGTTCTTC. Residues: CASSDGAGTFGSYNEQFF.

In this sample, this clone turned up once. The chain joins TRBV29-1 to TRBJ1-5, with 7 nucleotides matching TRBD1. Germline V gene data show CDR1 as SQVTM and CDR2 as ANQGSEA. The trim removed 6 bases at V and 1 base at J, leaving 3 bases unmatched. The CDR3 sequence is 13 residues long. The chain's CDR3 is CSVTGASNQPQHF. The CDR3 bases are TGCAGCGTAACAGGGGCGAGCAATCAGCCCCAGCATTTT.

This chain uses TRBV28 with TRBJ1-4; TRBD1 aligns across 8 bases. The CDR3 loop spans 14 amino acids. The germline V gene has CDR1 MDHEN and CDR2 SYDVKM. V lost 6 bases to trimming and J lost 7 bases; unmatched junction nucleotides: 7. In DNA form, the CDR3 reads TGTGCCAGCAGGAAGCCAGGGGGCCGTGAAAAACTGTTTTTT. Translated, it gives CASRKPGGREKLFF.